This T cell receptor beta chain was profiled in a study of blood T cell repertoires in COVID-19. Study details: Samples of COVID-19 (acute and convalescent) were obtained from the United States, Italy and Spain.

From germline, CDR1 is LGHDT and CDR2 YNNKEL (reference sequence). The CDR3 loop spans 16 amino acids. V shed 2 bases and J shed 8 bases, with 16 bases lying between them. This table comes from immunoSEQ multiplex PCR, and its TCRdb copy is limited to in-frame clones, with some not included. The repertoire holds roughly 380,000 clones, approximately 80% seen once, with 1.1% in the top ten. Sequenced input: peripheral blood. The clonotype comes from a human donor with acute or convalescent COVID-19. The donor label of this sample is uncertain. The chain uses TRBV3-1 (or the pseudogene TRBV3-2) and TRBJ1-6; D ambiguous. CDR3 nucleotides: TGTGCCAGCAGCCAAATTAGTCCCTCCGGGTATTCACCCCTCCACTTT. Protein sequence: CASSQISPSGYSPLHF.